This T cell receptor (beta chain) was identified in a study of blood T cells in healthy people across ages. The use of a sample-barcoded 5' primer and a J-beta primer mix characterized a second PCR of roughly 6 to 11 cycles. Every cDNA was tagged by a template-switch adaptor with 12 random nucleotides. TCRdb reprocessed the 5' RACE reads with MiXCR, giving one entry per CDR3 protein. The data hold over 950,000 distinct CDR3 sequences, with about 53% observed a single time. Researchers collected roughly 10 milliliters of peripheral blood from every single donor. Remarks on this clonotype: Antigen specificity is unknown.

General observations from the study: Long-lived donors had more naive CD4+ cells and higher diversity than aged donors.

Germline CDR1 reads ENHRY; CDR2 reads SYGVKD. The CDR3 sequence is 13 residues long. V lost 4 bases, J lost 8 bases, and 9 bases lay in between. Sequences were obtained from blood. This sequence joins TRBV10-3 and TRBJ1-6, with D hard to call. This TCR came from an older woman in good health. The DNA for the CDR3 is TGTGCCATCAGTGGGTCTCAGGATTCACCCCTCCACTTT. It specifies CAISGSQDSPLHF.